Listed below are T cell receptor beta chains from one sample, sequenced in a study of shared clonotypes between healthy human individuals. This table comes from immunoSEQ multiplex PCR, and its TCRdb copy is limited to in-frame clones, with some not included. The repertoire holds about 700,000 clones, with 74% as singletons. Sequencing was performed on memory CD4+ T cells sorted from blood. These receptors were taken from a woman aged 30 to 39 in good health. The CDR3 runs from the conserved cysteine through the conserved F or W. A D gene is named only where the DNA matches it firmly. The size field is filled for only some rows; it gives once, few, many or a size class.

TRBJ2-7,.,.,TRBV18,CASSPMGGYEQYF,TGTGCCAGCTCACCAATGGGGGGCTACGAGCAGTACTTC
TRBJ2-7,TRBD2,few,TRBV12-5,CASGIAGAREQYF,TGTGCTAGTGGCATAGCGGGAGCGCGAGAGCAGTACTTC
TRBJ2-1,TRBD1,.,TRBV28,CASSPTGTGTFNEQFF,TGTGCCAGCAGTCCCACCGGGACAGGGACGTTCAATGAGCAGTTCTTC
TRBJ2-1,.,.,TRBV19,CASSTAGLYNEQFF,TGTGCCAGTAGTACGGCGGGACTCTACAATGAGCAGTTCTTC
TRBJ2-7,TRBD1,.,TRBV18,CASSQTRDRDYEQYF,TGTGCCAGCTCCCAAACCCGGGACAGGGACTACGAGCAGTACTTC
TRBJ2-7,.,.,TRBV30,CAWTIQASREQYF,TGTGCCTGGACTATCCAGGCTTCGAGGGAGCAGTACTTC
TRBJ2-5,.,.,TRBV5-1,CASSLAYEGEETQYF,TGCGCCAGCAGCTTGGCCTACGAGGGAGAAGAGACCCAGTACTTC
TRBJ2-7,TRBD1,.,TRBV28,CASSGPGTGGSYEQYF,TGTGCCAGCAGTGGCCCCGGGACAGGGGGTTCGTACGAGCAGTACTTC
TRBJ1-1,.,.,TRBV6-5,CASSSFGRSSEAFF,TGTGCCAGCAGTTCATTCGGGCGAAGCTCTGAAGCTTTCTTT
TRBJ2-7,.,.,TRBV20-1,CSAPGLDEQYF,TGCAGTGCTCCAGGACTGGACGAGCAGTACTTC
TRBJ1-5,.,once,TRBV19,CASTPRGGQPQHF,TGTGCCAGTACCCCGCGAGGAGGTCAGCCCCAGCATTTT
TRBJ2-2,TRBD2,.,TRBV5-1,CASSLVLAANTGELFF,TGCGCCAGCAGTCTCGTACTAGCGGCGAACACCGGGGAGCTGTTTTTT
TRBJ1-1,.,.,TRBV5-1,CASSLDGDGLNTEAFF,TGCGCCAGCAGCTTGGATGGGGACGGGTTGAACACTGAAGCTTTCTTT
TRBJ1-4,TRBD1,.,TRBV5-5,CASSWGQNNENLFF,TGTGCCAGCAGCTGGGGACAGAATAATGAAAACCTGTTTTTT
TRBJ2-3,.,.,TRBV5-1,CASSLEGGVGTDTQYF,TGCGCCAGCAGCTTGGAAGGCGGGGTGGGCACAGATACGCAGTATTTT
TRBJ1-5,TRBD1,few,TRBV9,CASSPSTGSQPQHF,TGTGCCAGCAGCCCGTCGACAGGGAGCCAGCCCCAGCATTTT
TRBJ1-2,TRBD1,.,TRBV28,CASSLGWDRTNYGYTF,TGTGCCAGCAGTTTAGGGTGGGACAGGACCAACTATGGCTACACCTTC
TRBJ2-1,TRBD2,.,TRBV7-6,CASSLSGLGSYNEQFF,TGTGCCAGCAGCCTCTCGGGACTAGGCTCCTACAATGAGCAGTTCTTC
TRBJ1-2,.,.,TRBV4-1,CASSQDRNYGYTF,TGCGCCAGCAGCCAAGACAGAAACTATGGCTACACCTTC
TRBJ2-2,.,.,TRBV7-9,CASSTGTGSGELFF,TGTGCCAGCAGCACGGGGACTGGGAGCGGGGAGCTGTTTTTT
TRBJ1-2,TRBD1,.,TRBV27,CASSFTGQVNYGYTF,TGTGCCAGCAGTTTCACCGGACAGGTTAACTATGGCTACACCTTC
TRBJ2-3,.,few,TRBV5-5,CASSLEGRDTDTQYF,TGTGCCAGCAGCTTGGAGGGACGCGATACAGATACGCAGTATTTT
TRBJ1-2,.,many,TRBV5-1,CASSLGQPYGYTF,TGCGCCAGCAGCTTGGGACAACCGTATGGCTACACCTTC
TRBJ2-5,.,.,TRBV4-1,CASSQAKRERETQYF,TGCGCCAGCAGCCAGGCAAAAAGGGAGAGAGAGACCCAGTACTTC
TRBJ2-1,TRBD1,once,TRBV6-5,CASHRDRHNEQFF,TGTGCCAGCCACCGGGACAGGCACAATGAGCAGTTCTTC
TRBJ1-4,.,few,TRBV28,CASSFQITNEKLFF,TGTGCCAGCAGTTTCCAGATTACTAATGAAAAACTGTTTTTT
TRBJ2-3,.,.,TRBV28,CASSSGPPTDTQYF,TGTGCCAGCAGTTCAGGCCCACCCACAGATACGCAGTATTTT
TRBJ2-7,.,.,TRBV5-1,CASSLGQTPYEQYF,TGCGCCAGCAGCTTGGGACAGACCCCCTACGAGCAGTACTTC
TRBJ2-6,.,.,TRBV7-9,CASSLGAGANVLTF,TGTGCCAGCAGCTTAGGGGCTGGGGCCAACGTCCTGACTTTC
TRBJ1-1,.,.,TRBV2,CASSPRPGHLQIAFF,TGTGCCAGCAGTCCCCGACCGGGACACCTCCAAATAGCTTTCTTT
TRBJ1-1,.,few,TRBV29-1,CSVEGGVDEAFF,TGCAGCGTAGAGGGAGGGGTGGATGAAGCTTTCTTT
TRBJ1-3,.,.,TRBV28,CAVYRTGNTIYF,TGTGCCGTATACAGGACTGGAAACACCATATATTTT
TRBJ1-5,TRBD1,.,TRBV15,CATRVGMDREYNQPQHF,TGTGCCACCAGGGTCGGTATGGACAGGGAGTACAATCAGCCCCAGCATTTT
TRBJ1-2,.,many,TRBV30,CAWSGPSGTYGYTF,TGTGCCTGGAGTGGGCCATCCGGGACCTATGGCTACACCTTC
TRBJ2-7,.,.,TRBV7-8,CASSFGILLRDTNSYEQYF,TGTGCCAGCAGCTTTGGTATATTACTCCGGGACACCAATTCCTACGAGCAGTACTTC
TRBJ2-3,.,.,TRBV30,CAWSVSPDTQYF,TGTGCCTGGAGTGTTAGTCCAGATACGCAGTATTTT
TRBJ2-4,.,.,TRBV28,CASRRTGRGLLNIQYF,TGTGCCAGCAGGCGGACAGGGAGGGGGCTCTTAAACATTCAGTACTTC
TRBJ2-5,TRBD1,.,TRBV7-2,CASSPRQGARETQYF,TGTGCCAGCAGCCCCCGACAGGGAGCGAGGGAGACCCAGTACTTC
TRBJ1-3,.,.,TRBV2,CASNPGYSGNTIYF,TGTGCCAGCAACCCAGGGTACTCTGGAAACACCATATATTTT
TRBJ2-7,.,.,TRBV19,CASSMGGLSGDFYEQYF,TGTGCCAGTAGTATGGGGGGCCTTAGCGGTGATTTCTACGAGCAGTACTTC
TRBJ2-7,.,once,TRBV5-4,CASSLEPQGRYEQYF,TGTGCCAGCAGCTTGGAGCCCCAGGGGAGATACGAGCAGTACTTC
TRBJ2-5,.,.,TRBV5-6,CASSLFVAYQETQYF,TGTGCCAGCAGCTTGTTTGTGGCGTACCAAGAGACCCAGTACTTC
TRBJ2-1,.,.,TRBV1,CTSSQGGAGTAINEQFF,TGCACCAGCAGCCAAGGCGGGGCCGGGACAGCAATCAATGAGCAGTTCTTC
TRBJ1-2,.,.,TRBV11-3,CASSGTDGYVYTF,TGTGCCAGCAGTGGGACGGATGGGTATGTCTACACCTTC